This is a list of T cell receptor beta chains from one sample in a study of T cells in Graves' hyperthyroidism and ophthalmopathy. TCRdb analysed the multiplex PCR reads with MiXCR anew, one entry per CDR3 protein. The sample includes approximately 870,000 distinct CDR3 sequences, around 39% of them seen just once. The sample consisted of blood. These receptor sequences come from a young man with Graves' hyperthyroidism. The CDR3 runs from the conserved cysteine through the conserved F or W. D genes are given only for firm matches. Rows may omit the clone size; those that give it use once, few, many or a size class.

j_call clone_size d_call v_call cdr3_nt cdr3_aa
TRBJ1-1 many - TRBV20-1 TGCAGTGCTCCACGACTGCCGAACACTGAAGCTTTCTTT CSAPRLPNTEAFF
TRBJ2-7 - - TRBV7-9 TGTGCCAGCAGCCAAGATCGCCGAGGCAGGGGAAATCACGAGCAGTACTTC CASSQDRRGRGNHEQYF
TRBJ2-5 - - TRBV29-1 TGCAGCGTTGAAGACCCCAAGGGTCTCAGGGGAGCCCAGTACTTC CSVEDPKGLRGAQYF
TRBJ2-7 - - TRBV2 TGTGCCAGCAGCCAAGATGTAGCGGCAAGCTCCTACGAGCAGTACTTC CASSQDVAASSYEQYF
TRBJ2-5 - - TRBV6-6 TGTGCCAGCAGTTACGGGGAGGCGGAGACCCAGTACTTC CASSYGEAETQYF
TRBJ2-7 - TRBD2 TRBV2 TGTGCCAGCAGTTTTAAGGGAGGGTTTAGGAACGAGCAGTACTTC CASSFKGGFRNEQYF
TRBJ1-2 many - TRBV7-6 TGTGCCAGCAGCTTAGGGTGGGGAGAGGATGGCTACACCTTC CASSLGWGEDGYTF
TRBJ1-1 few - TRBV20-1 TGCAGTGCTGGTCACGGGAAAGTCATGAACACTGAAGCTTTCTTT CSAGHGKVMNTEAFF
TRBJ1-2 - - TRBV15 TGTGCCACCAGTCCCCCGAACAGGATGGGCTGCACCTTC CATSPPNRMGCTF
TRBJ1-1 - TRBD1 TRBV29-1 TGCAGCAGTCGGACTCATCAGGGGGCTGAAGCTTTCTTT CSSRTHQGAEAFF
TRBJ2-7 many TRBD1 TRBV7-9 TGTGCCAGCACCTTCGGACAGGGGTACGAGCAGTACTTC CASTFGQGYEQYF
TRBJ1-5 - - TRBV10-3 TGTGCCAGCAGTTACTGGGGGACTTCCTATCAGCCCCAGCATTTT CASSYWGTSYQPQHF
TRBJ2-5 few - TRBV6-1 TGTGCCAGCAGTTACGCGGGACGCCAAGAGACCCAGTACTTC CASSYAGRQETQYF
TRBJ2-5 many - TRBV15 TGTGCCACCAGCAGAGATCCAGGGGAGACCCAGTACTTC CATSRDPGETQYF
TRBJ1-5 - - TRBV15 TGTGCCACCAGCAGAGATGACGGGGAGCAGCCCCAGCATTTT CATSRDDGEQPQHF
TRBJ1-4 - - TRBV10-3 TGTGCCATCAGCCCGCTAGGAGAAAAACTGTTTTTT CAISPLGEKLFF
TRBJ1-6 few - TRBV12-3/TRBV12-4 TGTGCCAGCAGTTTTTGGGTGGGATCCTATAATTCACCCCTCCACTTT CASSFWVGSYNSPLHF
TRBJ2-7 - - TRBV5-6 TGTGCCAGCAGCGGAGTGAGGGACTTCAGGCGACCCTACGAGCAGTACTTC CASSGVRDFRRPYEQYF
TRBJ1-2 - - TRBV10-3 TGTGCCATACACCCGGGGGCCGGCTACACCTTC CAIHPGAGYTF
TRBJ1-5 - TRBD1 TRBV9 TGTGCCAGCAGCGTCGGGACAGGGTTTAAACCCCAGCATTTT CASSVGTGFKPQHF
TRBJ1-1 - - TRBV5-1 TGCGCCAGCAGCTTAAGGGGGGGGGGCAAGGACACTGAAGCTTTCTTT CASSLRGGGKDTEAFF
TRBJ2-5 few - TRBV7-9 TGTGCCAGCAGCTCCCCACGGGGTAGGGAGACCCAGTACTTC CASSSPRGRETQYF
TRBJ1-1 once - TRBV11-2 TGTGCCAGCAGCGCGATACGAAGGTCGACGCGGGGAACTGAAACTTTCTTT CASSAIRRSTRGTETFF
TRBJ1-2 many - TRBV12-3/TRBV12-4 TGTGCCAGCAGTTTAGCGGGGAATGGCTACACCTTC CASSLAGNGYTF
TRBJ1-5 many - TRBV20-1 TGCAGTGCTAGTAACAGTAGGGGCAATCAGCCCCAGCATTTT CSASNSRGNQPQHF
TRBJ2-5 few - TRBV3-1 TGTGCCAGCAGCCCCCCCTTGTTGGAGACCCAGTACTTC CASSPPLLETQYF
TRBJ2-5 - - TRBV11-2 TGTGCCAGCAGTTACTATCACGGGACCCAGTACTTC CASSYYHGTQYF
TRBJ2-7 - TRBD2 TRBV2 TGTGCCAGCAGCCAAGAGGCGGGAGTGGGCTCCTACGAGCAGTACTTC CASSQEAGVGSYEQYF
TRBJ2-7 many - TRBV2 TGTGCCAGCAGTGATGGCGGACAGAGCACCTACGAGCAGTACTTC CASSDGGQSTYEQYF
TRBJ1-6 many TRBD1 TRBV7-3 TGTGCCAGCAGCACAGGGACAGGGGAGCATTCACCCCTCCACTTT CASSTGTGEHSPLHF
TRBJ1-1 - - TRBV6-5 TGTGCCAGCAGCTCAAATGGGATGAACACTGAAGCTTTCTTT CASSSNGMNTEAFF
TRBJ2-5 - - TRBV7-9 TGCGCCAGCAGCCAAGGCCGCCAAGGTACTGAAGAGACCCAGTACTTC CASSQGRQGTEETQYF
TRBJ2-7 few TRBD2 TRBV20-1 TGCAGTGCGAGGACTAGCGGGTATTCGCGGGACGAGCAGTACTTC CSARTSGYSRDEQYF
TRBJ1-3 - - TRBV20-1 TGCAGTGCTAGGATGGCTTCTCCCTCTGGAAACACCATATATTTT CSARMASPSGNTIYF
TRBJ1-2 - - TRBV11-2 TGTGCCAGCAGCTTGCAGGCTACGGAGAACACCTTC CASSLQATENTF
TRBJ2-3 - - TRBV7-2 TGTGCCAGCAGCTTCGGACGGGGCACAGATACGCAGTATTTT CASSFGRGTDTQYF
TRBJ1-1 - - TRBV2 TGTGCCAGCAGGGACGACACGAACACTGAAGCTTTCTTT CASRDDTNTEAFF
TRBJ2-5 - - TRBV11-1 TGTGCCAGCAGCGCGGCGGGACAGACACAAGAGACCCAGTACTTC CASSAAGQTQETQYF
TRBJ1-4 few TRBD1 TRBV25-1 TGTGCCCGACAGGGCGGTAATGAAAAACTGTTTTTT CARQGGNEKLFF